This paragraph covers one T cell receptor beta chain sequence. What it binds is unknown. These data are taken from a study of response to subunit inactivated influenza vaccine. TCRdb reprocessed the RT-PCR reads via MiXCR and lists one record per CDR3 protein. The sample includes 800,000 or so distinct CDR3 sequences, less than 25% of them seen just once. Unmatched junction bases numbered 6, after V lost 6 bases and J lost 3 bases. The length of the CDR3 is 15 residues. Notes on the study in general: The study's authors posited that every seasonal influenza vaccination enlists few new T cells.

The chain links TRBV12-3 or TRBV12-4 to TRBJ2-2, with 8 positions matching TRBD2. This receptor was obtained from a man in his forties or fifties who received an inactivated influenza vaccine. The material sequenced was PBMCs from blood, taken more than 4 days after vaccination. CDR3 coding DNA: TGTGCCAGCAGATCCGGGACTAGTTACACCGGGGAGCTGTTTTTT. This codes for CASRSGTSYTGELFF.